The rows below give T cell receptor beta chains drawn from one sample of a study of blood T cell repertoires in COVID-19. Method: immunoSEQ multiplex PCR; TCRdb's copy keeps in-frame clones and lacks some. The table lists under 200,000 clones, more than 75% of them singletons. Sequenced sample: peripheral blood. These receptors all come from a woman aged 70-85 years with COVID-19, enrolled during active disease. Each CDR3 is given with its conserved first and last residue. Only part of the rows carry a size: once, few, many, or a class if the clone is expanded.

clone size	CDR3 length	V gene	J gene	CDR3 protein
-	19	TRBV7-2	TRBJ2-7	CASSLKRGRGRPSSYEQYF
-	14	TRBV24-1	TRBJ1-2	CATSDRQGRRGYTF
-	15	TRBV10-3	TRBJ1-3	CAISEAGNSGNTIYF
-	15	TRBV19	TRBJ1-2	CASSHWTELDYGYTF
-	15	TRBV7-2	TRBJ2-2	CASSLALGHGGELFF
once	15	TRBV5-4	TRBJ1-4	CASSSGQGTNEKLFF
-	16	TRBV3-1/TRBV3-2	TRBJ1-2	CASSRVQGSFNYGYTF
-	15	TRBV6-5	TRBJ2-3	CASRSGGGNTDTQYF
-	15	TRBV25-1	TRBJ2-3	CASGASGGAEDTQYF
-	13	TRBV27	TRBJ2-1	CATWGQGFGEQFF
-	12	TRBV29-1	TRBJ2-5	CGMSAGQETQYF
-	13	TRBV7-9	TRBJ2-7	CASSLDRTYEQYF
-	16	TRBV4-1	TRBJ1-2	CASSQEGGAGGYGYTF
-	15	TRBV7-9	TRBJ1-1	CASSSWTATNTEAFF
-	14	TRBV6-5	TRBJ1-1	CASRGGSQDTEAFF
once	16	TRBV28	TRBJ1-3	CASSPRTGLAGNTIYF
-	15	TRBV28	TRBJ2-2	CASSPPRQGGGELFF
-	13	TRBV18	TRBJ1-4	CASSPHRGEKLFF
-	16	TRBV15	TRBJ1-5	CATSRGTGESRQPQHF
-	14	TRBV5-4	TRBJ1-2	CASSLGARDYGYTF
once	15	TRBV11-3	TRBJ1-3	CASSLTKGPGNTIYF
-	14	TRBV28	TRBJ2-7	CATLGGGLPYEQYF
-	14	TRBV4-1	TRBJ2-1	CASSARQLESEQFF
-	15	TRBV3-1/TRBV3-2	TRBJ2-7	CASSHRGAPTNEQYF
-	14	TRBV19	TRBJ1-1	CASSKQGLNTEAFF
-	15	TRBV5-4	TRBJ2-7	CASSRERGQSYEQYF